This T cell receptor (beta chain) came from a study of blood T cell repertoires in COVID-19. Libraries were prepared by immunoSEQ multiplex PCR; TCRdb keeps only in-frame clonotypes and omits some of them. The data show under 300,000 clones, approximately 86% seen once. The material sequenced was PBMCs or T cells enriched from blood (not recorded which). This sequence originates from a woman aged 45-60 years who had recovered from COVID-19.

The CDR3 reads CASSPGLLNGEQFF. The CDR3 nucleotides are TGTGCCAGCAGTCCTGGACTGCTGAACGGTGAGCAGTTCTTC. The chain uses TRBV4-2 and TRBJ2-1; a possible D gene is TRBD2 (5 bases). CDR1 and CDR2 from the germline V gene are LGHNA and YNFKEQ. There are 14 residues in the CDR3. V gave up 6 bases and J gave up 9 bases, with 18 bases separating them.